This is a list of T cell receptor beta chains from one sample in a study of shared clonotypes between healthy human individuals. Clones were sequenced by immunoSEQ multiplex PCR, and TCRdb holds only the in-frame ones, with some missing. The sample yields roughly 760,000 clones, approximately 79% seen once. Sequenced: memory CD4+ T cells sorted from blood. Source of these receptors: a woman between 25 and 40 years old in good health. Both conserved end residues are part of each CDR3. Fields, in order: D gene, V gene, J gene, clone size, CDR3 protein, CDR3 DNA. D genes are given only for firm matches. Clone size is shown for a subset of rows, as once, few, many or a class of expanded clone.

>.|TRBV5-1|TRBJ1-3|.
CASSTDLGNTIYF
TGCGCCAGCAGCACTGACCTTGGAAACACCATATATTTT
>TRBD1|TRBV5-5|TRBJ2-1|.
CASSLQGGWRKLDEQFF
TGTGCCAGCAGCTTGCAAGGGGGCTGGCGGAAATTAGATGAGCAGTTCTTC
>TRBD1|TRBV18|TRBJ2-2|.
CASSENAIGQGSSGELFF
TGTGCCAGCTCAGAGAACGCTATTGGACAGGGGAGTTCCGGGGAGCTGTTTTTT
>.|TRBV9|TRBJ1-2|once
CASSVGGGLSYTF
TGTGCCAGCAGCGTAGGCGGGGGGCTCAGCTACACCTTC
>.|TRBV19|TRBJ1-4|.
CASSEWAVEKLFF
TGTGCCAGTAGCGAATGGGCAGTCGAAAAACTGTTTTTT
>TRBD1|TRBV28|TRBJ2-2|.
CASIAGQGTGELFF
TGTGCCAGCATAGCGGGACAGGGGACCGGGGAGCTGTTTTTT
>.|TRBV28|TRBJ1-1|.
CASSGQTGNTEAFF
TGTGCCAGCAGTGGACAGACGGGTAACACTGAAGCTTTCTTT
>TRBD1|TRBV5-1|TRBJ2-5|.
CASSFGQDQETQYF
TGCGCCAGCAGCTTCGGACAGGACCAAGAGACCCAGTACTTC
>TRBD2|TRBV30|TRBJ2-3|.
CAWSAGLAGGTDTQYF
TGTGCCTGGAGCGCTGGACTAGCGGGGGGCACAGATACGCAGTATTTT
>.|TRBV30|TRBJ2-3|.
CACHAIEVTDTQYF
TGTGCCTGCCACGCAATCGAGGTCACAGATACGCAGTATTTT
>.|TRBV7-9|TRBJ2-1|.
CASSLSATRDEQFF
TGTGCCAGCAGCTTATCGGCTACCCGGGATGAGCAGTTCTTC
>.|TRBV7-3|TRBJ2-5|.
CASSLQASQETQYF
TGTGCCAGCAGCTTACAGGCTAGCCAAGAGACCCAGTACTTC
>TRBD2|TRBV2|TRBJ2-1|.
CASNSGGTGHNEQFF
TGTGCCAGCAACTCCGGGGGGACTGGCCACAATGAGCAGTTCTTC
>.|TRBV6-1|TRBJ1-4|once
CASSAGPGNEKLFF
TGTGCCAGCAGTGCCGGACCCGGGAACGAAAAACTGTTTTTT
>.|TRBV6-5|TRBJ2-7|.
CASSGTGTYEQYF
TGTGCCAGCAGCGGGACGGGAACCTACGAGCAGTACTTC
>TRBD2|TRBV4-1|TRBJ2-1|.
CASSQSGRALHNSYNEQFF
TGCGCCAGCAGCCAAAGCGGGAGGGCATTACACAACTCCTACAATGAGCAGTTCTTC
>.|TRBV29-1|TRBJ2-4|.
CSVQDNSAKNIQYF
TGCAGCGTTCAGGACAATTCGGCCAAAAACATTCAGTACTTC
>.|TRBV5-4|TRBJ2-7|.
CASSLAGVSYEQYF
TGTGCCAGCAGCTTGGCGGGGGTTTCCTACGAGCAGTACTTC
>.|TRBV5-1|TRBJ2-3|.
CASSLDGVGSDTQYF
TGCGCCAGCAGCTTGGACGGGGTCGGTTCAGATACGCAGTATTTT
>.|TRBV10-3|TRBJ2-1|many
CAISEVNEQFF
TGTGCCATCAGTGAGGTCAATGAGCAGTTCTTC
>.|TRBV5-4|TRBJ2-7|many
CASSLVAFRGRYEQYF
TGTGCCAGCAGCTTGGTTGCTTTCCGGGGGCGATACGAGCAGTACTTC
>.|TRBV15|TRBJ1-5|.
CATSRDQSGSRQPQHF
TGTGCCACCAGCAGAGATCAATCAGGGTCGAGGCAGCCCCAGCATTTT
>TRBD1|TRBV5-8|TRBJ1-5|many
CASSLSTGGRNQPQHF
TGTGCCAGCAGCTTGAGCACAGGGGGCAGAAATCAGCCCCAGCATTTT
>TRBD1|TRBV5-1|TRBJ2-7|once
CASSQPWGTGEIYEQYF
TGCGCCAGCAGCCAACCATGGGGGACAGGGGAAATTTACGAGCAGTACTTC
>.|TRBV6-1|TRBJ2-3|.
CASSQGNTQYF
TGTGCCAGCAGCCAAGGAAATACGCAGTATTTT
>.|TRBV2|TRBJ2-1|.
CASSVSGTFMDNEQFF
TGTGCCAGCAGTGTGAGTGGGACATTTATGGACAATGAGCAGTTCTTC
>TRBD1|TRBV11-2|TRBJ1-5|.
CASSSGQGYQPQHF
TGTGCCAGCAGCTCAGGACAGGGCTATCAGCCCCAGCATTTT
>TRBD2|TRBV15|TRBJ2-3|once
CATSWQTTSGSFSDTQYF
TGTGCCACCAGCTGGCAAACTACTAGCGGGAGTTTTTCAGATACGCAGTATTTT
>.|TRBV6-6|TRBJ1-5|few
CASSRTADSNQPQHF
TGTGCCAGCAGTAGGACTGCTGATAGCAATCAGCCCCAGCATTTT
>.|TRBV28|TRBJ1-1|.
CASSRKGLLMITEAFF
TGTGCCAGCAGTCGAAAGGGCCTCCTAATGATAACTGAAGCTTTCTTT
>.|TRBV27|TRBJ1-1|.
CASSLGTLGEAFF
TGTGCCAGCAGTTTAGGGACCCTGGGTGAAGCTTTCTTT
>TRBD1|TRBV15|TRBJ2-2|once
CATSSSGGPNTGELFF
TGTGCCACCAGCAGCTCAGGGGGACCTAACACCGGGGAGCTGTTTTTT
>.|TRBV28|TRBJ1-1|.
CASYSSTEAFF
TGTGCCAGTTATAGTAGTACTGAAGCTTTCTTT
>.|TRBV6-1|TRBJ2-7|many
CASSFLSSLPYEQYF
TGTGCCAGCAGTTTTTTGTCCTCTCTACCCTACGAGCAGTACTTC
>.|TRBV2|TRBJ1-1|few
CASRYNTEAFF
TGTGCCAGCAGGTATAACACTGAAGCTTTCTTT
>TRBD2|TRBV19|TRBJ2-7|.
CASGLAGAYEQYF
TGTGCCAGCGGACTAGCGGGAGCCTACGAGCAGTACTTC
>TRBD1|TRBV6-6|TRBJ1-2|.
CASSYGTVYGYTF
TGTGCCAGCAGTTACGGGACAGTCTATGGCTACACCTTC
>.|TRBV10-1|TRBJ2-7|.
CASSEYTDYEQYF
TGCGCCAGCAGTGAGTACACCGACTACGAGCAGTACTTC
>TRBD1|TRBV28|TRBJ1-2|.
CASTALGQGARGDGYTF
TGTGCCAGCACCGCCCTGGGACAGGGGGCTCGAGGTGATGGCTACACCTTC
>.|TRBV28|TRBJ1-5|.
CASSTIRYSNQPQHF
TGTGCCAGCAGCACTATACGATATAGCAATCAGCCCCAGCATTTT
>TRBD2|TRBV19|TRBJ2-7|few
CASSIGGTSAFSYEQYF
TGTGCCAGTAGTATAGGAGGGACTAGCGCTTTCTCCTACGAGCAGTACTTC
>TRBD2|TRBV27|TRBJ2-1|.
CASSLSGLAGKYNEQFF
TGTGCCAGCAGTTTAAGCGGACTAGCGGGGAAGTACAATGAGCAGTTCTTC
>TRBD2|TRBV18|TRBJ2-7|few
CASSPPTSGSHEQYF
TGTGCCAGCTCACCACCCACTAGCGGGAGTCACGAGCAGTACTTC
>.|TRBV19|TRBJ2-1|.
CASSMTVYNEQFF
TGTGCCAGTAGTATGACAGTCTACAATGAGCAGTTCTTC
>.|TRBV2|TRBJ2-7|.
CASMQLGSDEQYF
TGTGCCAGCATGCAACTAGGCAGCGACGAGCAGTACTTC
>.|TRBV6-5|TRBJ2-7|.
CASRPNRETHEQYF
TGTGCCAGCAGACCGAACAGGGAAACCCACGAGCAGTACTTC
>.|TRBV5-1|TRBJ2-2|.
CASSLATTMRVTGELFF
TGCGCCAGCAGCTTGGCAACGACCATGCGAGTCACCGGGGAGCTGTTTTTT
>TRBD2|TRBV5-1|TRBJ2-1|.
CASSLGGLAGGSSYNEQFF
TGCGCCAGCAGCTTGGGGGGACTAGCGGGAGGGAGCTCCTACAATGAGCAGTTCTTC
>.|TRBV19|TRBJ2-7|.
CASSAPFAGEGGYEQYF
TGTGCCAGTAGTGCTCCCTTCGCAGGAGAGGGAGGCTACGAGCAGTACTTC
>TRBD1|TRBV28|TRBJ1-1|once
CASSVRDRVNTEAFF
TGTGCCAGCAGTGTCCGGGACAGGGTGAACACTGAAGCTTTCTTT
>.|TRBV28|TRBJ1-5|.
CASRTGNQPQHF
TGTGCCAGCAGAACCGGCAATCAGCCCCAGCATTTT
>.|TRBV18|TRBJ1-4|.
CASSIGTIEKLFF
TGTGCCAGCTCGATTGGGACAATTGAAAAACTGTTTTTT
>.|TRBV5-1|TRBJ2-1|.
CASSSDSGAYNEQFF
TGCGCCAGCAGCTCAGACTCGGGGGCCTACAATGAGCAGTTCTTC
>.|TRBV25-1|TRBJ1-1|.
CASSDQQGIEAFF
TGTGCCAGCAGTGATCAACAGGGAATTGAAGCTTTCTTT
>TRBD2|TRBV10-3|TRBJ2-3|.
CAISDASGRAGGSDTQYF
TGTGCCATCAGTGATGCGAGCGGGAGGGCCGGAGGATCAGATACGCAGTATTTT
>.|TRBV11-2|TRBJ2-1|.
CASSLLSNWFF
TGTGCCAGCAGCTTACTGTCTAATTGGTTCTTC
>.|TRBV6-1|TRBJ1-2|once
CASSGDNGSYTF
TGTGCCAGCAGTGGGGACAACGGAAGCTACACCTTC